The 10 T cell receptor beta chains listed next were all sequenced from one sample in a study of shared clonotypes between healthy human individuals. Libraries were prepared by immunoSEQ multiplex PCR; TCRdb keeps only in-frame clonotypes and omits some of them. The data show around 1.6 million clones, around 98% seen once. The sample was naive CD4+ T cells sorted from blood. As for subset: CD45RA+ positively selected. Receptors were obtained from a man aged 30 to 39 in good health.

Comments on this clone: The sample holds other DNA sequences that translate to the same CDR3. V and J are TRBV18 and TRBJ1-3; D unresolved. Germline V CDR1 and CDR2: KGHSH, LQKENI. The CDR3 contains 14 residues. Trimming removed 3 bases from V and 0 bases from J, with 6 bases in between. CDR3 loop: CASSPPGSGNTIYF. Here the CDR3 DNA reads TGTGCCAGCTCACCCCCGGGCTCTGGAAACACCATATATTTT.

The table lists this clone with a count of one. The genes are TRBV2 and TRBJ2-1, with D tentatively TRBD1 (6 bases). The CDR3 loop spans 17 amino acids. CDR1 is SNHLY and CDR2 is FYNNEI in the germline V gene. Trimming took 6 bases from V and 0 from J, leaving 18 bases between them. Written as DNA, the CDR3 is TGTGCCAGCAGAGCCCGTACAGGGCCTTTCTCCTACAATGAGCAGTTCTTC. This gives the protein CASRARTGPFSYNEQFF.

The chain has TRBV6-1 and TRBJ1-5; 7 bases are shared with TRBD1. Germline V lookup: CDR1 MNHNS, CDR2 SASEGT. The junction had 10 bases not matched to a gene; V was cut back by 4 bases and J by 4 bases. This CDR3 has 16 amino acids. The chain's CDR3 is CASSGDTGVKNQPQHF. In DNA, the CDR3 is TGTGCCAGCAGTGGAGATACAGGGGTCAAAAATCAGCCCCAGCATTTT.

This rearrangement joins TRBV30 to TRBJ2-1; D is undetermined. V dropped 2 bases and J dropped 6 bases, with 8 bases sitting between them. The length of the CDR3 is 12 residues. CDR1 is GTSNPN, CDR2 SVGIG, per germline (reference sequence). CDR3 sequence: CAWSMAVNEQFF. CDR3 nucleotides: TGTGCCTGGAGTATGGCGGTCAATGAGCAGTTCTTC.

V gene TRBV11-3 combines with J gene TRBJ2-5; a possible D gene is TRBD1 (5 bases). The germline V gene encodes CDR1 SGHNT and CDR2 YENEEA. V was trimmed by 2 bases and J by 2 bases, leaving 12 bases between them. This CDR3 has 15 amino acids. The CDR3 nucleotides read TGTGCCAGCAGCTTAAACCAGGGTCAGCAAGAGACCCAGTACTTC. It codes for CASSLNQGQQETQYF. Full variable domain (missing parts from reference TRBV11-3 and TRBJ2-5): EAGVVQSPRYKIIEKKQPVAFWCNPISGHNTLYWYLQNLGQGPELLIRYENEEAVDDSQLPKDRFSAERLKGVDSTLKIQPAELGDSAVYLCASSLNQGQQETQYFGPGTRLLVL.

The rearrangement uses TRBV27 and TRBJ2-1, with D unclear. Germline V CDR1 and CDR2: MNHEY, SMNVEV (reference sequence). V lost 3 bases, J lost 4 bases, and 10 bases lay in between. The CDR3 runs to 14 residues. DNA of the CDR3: TGTGCCAGCAGTTTGGAACGGGTGTACAATGAGCAGTTCTTC. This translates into CASSLERVYNEQFF.

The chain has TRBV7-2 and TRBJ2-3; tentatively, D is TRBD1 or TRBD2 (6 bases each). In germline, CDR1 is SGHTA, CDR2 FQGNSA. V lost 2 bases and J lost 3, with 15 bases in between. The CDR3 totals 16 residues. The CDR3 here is CASSLKGGGSTDTQYF. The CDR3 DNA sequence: TGTGCCAGCAGCTTAAAGGGGGGAGGCTCGACAGATACGCAGTATTTT. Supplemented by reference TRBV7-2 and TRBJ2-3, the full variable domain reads GAGVSQSPSNKVTEKGKDVELRCDPISGHTALYWYRQSLGQGLEFLIYFQGNSAPDKSGLPSDRFSAERTGGSVSTLTIQRTQQEDSAVYLCASSLKGGGSTDTQYFGPGTRLTVL.

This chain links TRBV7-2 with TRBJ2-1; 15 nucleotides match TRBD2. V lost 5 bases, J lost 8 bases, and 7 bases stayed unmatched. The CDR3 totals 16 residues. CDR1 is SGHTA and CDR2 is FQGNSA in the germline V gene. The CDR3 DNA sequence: TGTGCCAGCAGCCCAGGGACTAGCGGGAGGTGGGATGAGCAGTTCTTC. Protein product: CASSPGTSGRWDEQFF.

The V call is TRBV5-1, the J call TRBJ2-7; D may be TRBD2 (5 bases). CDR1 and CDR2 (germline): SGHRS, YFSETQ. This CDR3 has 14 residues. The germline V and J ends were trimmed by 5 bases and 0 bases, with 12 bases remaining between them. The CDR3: CASRLARVSYEQYF. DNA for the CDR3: TGCGCCAGCAGGCTGGCGCGGGTCTCCTACGAGCAGTACTTC. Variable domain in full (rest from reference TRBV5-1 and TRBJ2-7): KAGVTQTPRYLIKTRGQQVTLSCSPISGHRSVSWYQQTPGQGLQFLFEYFSETQRNKGNFPGRFSGRQFSNSRSEMNVSTLELGDSALYLCASRLARVSYEQYFGPGTRLTVT.

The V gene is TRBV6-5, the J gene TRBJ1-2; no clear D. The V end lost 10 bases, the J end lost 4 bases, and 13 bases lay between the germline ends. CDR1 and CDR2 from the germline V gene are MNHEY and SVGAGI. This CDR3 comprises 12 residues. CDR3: CATLGDSYGYTF. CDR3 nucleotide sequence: TGTGCCACCCTTGGGGATTCCTATGGCTACACCTTC.